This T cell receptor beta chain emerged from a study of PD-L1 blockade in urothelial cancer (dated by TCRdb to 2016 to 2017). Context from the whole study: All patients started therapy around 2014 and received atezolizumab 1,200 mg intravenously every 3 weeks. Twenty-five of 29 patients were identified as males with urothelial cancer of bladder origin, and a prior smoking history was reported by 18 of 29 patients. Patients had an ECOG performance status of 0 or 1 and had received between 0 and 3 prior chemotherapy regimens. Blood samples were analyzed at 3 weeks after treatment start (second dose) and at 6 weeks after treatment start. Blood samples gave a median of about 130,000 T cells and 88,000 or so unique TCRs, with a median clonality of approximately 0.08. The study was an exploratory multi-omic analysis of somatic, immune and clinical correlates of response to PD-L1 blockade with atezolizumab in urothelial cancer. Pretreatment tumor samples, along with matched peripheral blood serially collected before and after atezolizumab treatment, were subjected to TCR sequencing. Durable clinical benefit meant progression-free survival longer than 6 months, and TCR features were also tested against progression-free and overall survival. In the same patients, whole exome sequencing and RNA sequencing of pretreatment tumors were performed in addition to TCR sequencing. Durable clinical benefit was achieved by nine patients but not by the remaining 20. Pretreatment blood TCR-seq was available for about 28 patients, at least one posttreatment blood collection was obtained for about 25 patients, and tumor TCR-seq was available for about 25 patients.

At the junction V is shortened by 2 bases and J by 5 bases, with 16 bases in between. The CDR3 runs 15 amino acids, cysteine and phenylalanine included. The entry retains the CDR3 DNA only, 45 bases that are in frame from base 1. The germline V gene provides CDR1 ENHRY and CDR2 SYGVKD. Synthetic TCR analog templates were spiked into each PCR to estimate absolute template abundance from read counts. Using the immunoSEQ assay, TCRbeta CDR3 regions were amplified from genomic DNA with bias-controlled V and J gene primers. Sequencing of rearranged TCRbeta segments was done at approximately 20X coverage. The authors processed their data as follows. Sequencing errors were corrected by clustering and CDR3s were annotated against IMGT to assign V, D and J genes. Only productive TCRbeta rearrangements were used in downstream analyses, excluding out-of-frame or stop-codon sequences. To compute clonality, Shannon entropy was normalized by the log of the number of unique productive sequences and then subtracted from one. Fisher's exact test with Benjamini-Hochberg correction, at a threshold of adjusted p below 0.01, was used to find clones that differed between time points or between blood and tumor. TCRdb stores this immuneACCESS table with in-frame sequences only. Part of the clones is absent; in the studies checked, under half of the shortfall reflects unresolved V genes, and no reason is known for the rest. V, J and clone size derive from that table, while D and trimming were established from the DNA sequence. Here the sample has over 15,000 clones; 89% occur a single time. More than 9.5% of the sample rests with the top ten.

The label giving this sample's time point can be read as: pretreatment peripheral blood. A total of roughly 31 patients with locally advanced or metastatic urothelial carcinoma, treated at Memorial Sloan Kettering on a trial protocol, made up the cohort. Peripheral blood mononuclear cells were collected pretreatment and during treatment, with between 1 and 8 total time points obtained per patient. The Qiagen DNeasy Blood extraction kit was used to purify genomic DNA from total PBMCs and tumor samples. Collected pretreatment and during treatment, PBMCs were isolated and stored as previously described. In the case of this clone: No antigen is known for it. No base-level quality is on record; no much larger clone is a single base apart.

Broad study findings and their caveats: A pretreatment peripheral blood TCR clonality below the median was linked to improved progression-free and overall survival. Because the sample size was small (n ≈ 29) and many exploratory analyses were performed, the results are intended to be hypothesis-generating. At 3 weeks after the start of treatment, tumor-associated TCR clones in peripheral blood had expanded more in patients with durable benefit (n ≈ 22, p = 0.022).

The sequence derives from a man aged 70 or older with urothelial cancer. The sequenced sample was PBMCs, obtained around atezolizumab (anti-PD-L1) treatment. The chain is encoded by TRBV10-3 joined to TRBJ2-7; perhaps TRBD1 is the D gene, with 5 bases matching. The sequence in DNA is TGTGCCATCAGTGAGGAAACCTACAGGATCGACGAGCAGTACTTC. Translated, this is CAISEETYRIDEQYF.